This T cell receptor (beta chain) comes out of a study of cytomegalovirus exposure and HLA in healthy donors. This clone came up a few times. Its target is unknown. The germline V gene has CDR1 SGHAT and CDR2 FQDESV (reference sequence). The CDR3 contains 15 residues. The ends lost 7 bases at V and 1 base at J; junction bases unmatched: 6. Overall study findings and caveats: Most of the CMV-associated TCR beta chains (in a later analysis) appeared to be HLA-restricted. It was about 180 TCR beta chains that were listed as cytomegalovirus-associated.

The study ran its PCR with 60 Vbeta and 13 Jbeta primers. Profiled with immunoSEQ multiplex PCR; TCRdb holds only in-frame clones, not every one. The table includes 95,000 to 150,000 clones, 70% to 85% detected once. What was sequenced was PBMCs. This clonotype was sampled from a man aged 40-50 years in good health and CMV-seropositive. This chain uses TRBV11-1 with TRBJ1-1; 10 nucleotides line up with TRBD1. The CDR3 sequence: CASTMGDRGNTEAFF. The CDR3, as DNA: TGTGCCAGCACCATGGGGGACAGGGGGAACACTGAAGCTTTCTTT. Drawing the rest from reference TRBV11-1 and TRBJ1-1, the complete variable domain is EAEVAQSPRYKITEKSQAVAFWCDPISGHATLYWYRQILGQGPELLVQFQDESVVDDSQLPKDRFSAERLKGVDSTLKIQPAELGDSAMYLCASTMGDRGNTEAFFGQGTRLTVV.